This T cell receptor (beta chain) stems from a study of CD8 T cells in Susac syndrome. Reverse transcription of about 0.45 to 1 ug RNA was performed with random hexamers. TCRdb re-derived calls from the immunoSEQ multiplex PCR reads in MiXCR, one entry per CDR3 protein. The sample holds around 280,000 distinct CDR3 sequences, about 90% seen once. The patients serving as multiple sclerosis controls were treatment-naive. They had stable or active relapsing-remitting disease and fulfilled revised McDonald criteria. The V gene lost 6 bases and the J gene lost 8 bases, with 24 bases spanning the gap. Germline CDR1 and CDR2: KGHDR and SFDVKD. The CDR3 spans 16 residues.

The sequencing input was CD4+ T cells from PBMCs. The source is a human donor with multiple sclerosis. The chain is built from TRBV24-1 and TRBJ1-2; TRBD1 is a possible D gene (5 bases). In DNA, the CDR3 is TGTGCCACCAGTAGGGACGCTGATAGGGGACTATCAGGCTACACCTTC. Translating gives CATSRDADRGLSGYTF.